The rows below give T cell receptor beta chains drawn from one sample of a study of blood T cell repertoires in COVID-19. Libraries were prepared by immunoSEQ multiplex PCR; TCRdb keeps only in-frame clonotypes and omits some of them. The table lists roughly 230,000 clones, around 90% of them singletons. Sequencing used peripheral blood. The receptors originated from a woman aged 55-70 years with COVID-19, enrolled during active disease. CDR3s include the opening cysteine and the closing phenylalanine or tryptophan. A D gene is named only where the DNA matches it firmly. Only part of the rows carry a size: once, few, many, or a class if the clone is expanded.

j_call v_call d_call clone_size cdr3_nt cdr3_aa
TRBJ2-2 TRBV3-1/TRBV3-2 TRBD1 . TGTGCCAGCCGGACAGGGACCGGGGAGCTGTTTTTT CASRTGTGELFF
TRBJ2-7 TRBV29-1 TRBD1 . TGCAGCGTTGGAGACAGGGTGGGGTACGAGCAGTACTTC CSVGDRVGYEQYF
TRBJ1-2 TRBV19 TRBD1 once TGTGCCAGTAGTATAATGCTGGCAGACAGGGTGAAGGAATATGGCTACACCTTC CASSIMLADRVKEYGYTF
TRBJ2-3 TRBV19 TRBD1 . TGTGCCAGTAGTATTGGAGGGCTGGGACAGGGGGGCACAGATACGCAGTATTTT CASSIGGLGQGGTDTQYF
TRBJ1-1 TRBV7-3 . . TGTGCCAGCAGCTCGGAGATGAACACTGAAGCTTTCTTT CASSSEMNTEAFF
TRBJ1-1 TRBV18 . few TGTGCCAGCTCACCAGTCACAGTAGCTGAAGCTTTCTTT CASSPVTVAEAFF
TRBJ1-2 TRBV2 TRBD1 . TGTGCCAGCCCAGGAATAAACGTAAGGGACAGGGAGATCTATGGCTACACCTTC CASPGINVRDREIYGYTF
TRBJ1-2 TRBV27 TRBD1 . TGTGCCAGCAGAACAGGGGGGCGTGGCTACACCTTC CASRTGGRGYTF
TRBJ1-4 TRBV5-4 . . TGTGCCAGCAGCTTGGAACAGGGTAGTGAAAAACTGTTTTTT CASSLEQGSEKLFF
TRBJ2-7 TRBV11-3 . . TGTGCCAGCAGCAAACCAGGAAGTTACGAGCAGTACTTC CASSKPGSYEQYF
TRBJ1-6 TRBV7-9 TRBD1 . TGTGCCAGCAGCTTGGACAGGGGGTTTTCACCCCTCCACTTT CASSLDRGFSPLHF
TRBJ1-1 TRBV7-2 . . TGTGCCAGCAGCTTATTCTCCCTTATGAACACTGAAGCTTTCTTT CASSLFSLMNTEAFF
TRBJ2-1 TRBV3-1/TRBV3-2 . . TGTGCCAGCAGCCAAGGGACAGATTACAATGAGCAGTTCTTC CASSQGTDYNEQFF
TRBJ2-5 TRBV7-2 . . TGTGCCAGCAGCGCCGACGGGACATACGGGGAGACCCAGTACTTC CASSADGTYGETQYF
TRBJ1-2 TRBV5-1 . . TGCGCCAGCAGACCAAACCTGGATGGTCAGGTCAACTATGGCTACACCTTC CASRPNLDGQVNYGYTF
TRBJ2-3 TRBV19 TRBD1 . TGTGCCAGTAGACCACAGGGGAGCACAGATACGCAGTATTTT CASRPQGSTDTQYF
TRBJ2-7 TRBV10-3 . . TGTGCCATCAGTGACAGGGTCAAGAACGAGCAGTACTTC CAISDRVKNEQYF
TRBJ2-2 TRBV5-1 . . TGCGCCAGCAGCTTGGCTTCTTTCACCGGGGAGCTGTTTTTT CASSLASFTGELFF
TRBJ1-3 TRBV6-1 TRBD1 . TGTGCCAGCAGTGACAGGGGGTTTGGAAACACCATATATTTT CASSDRGFGNTIYF
TRBJ2-7 TRBV15 TRBD1 . TGTGCCACCAGCAGACCGGGACAGGGGGGCTTCTACGAGCAGTACTTC CATSRPGQGGFYEQYF
TRBJ1-1 TRBV7-9 . . TGTGCCAGCAGCTTACGCAGGGGCACAAGCACTGAAGCTTTCTTT CASSLRRGTSTEAFF
TRBJ1-6 TRBV7-3 . . TGTGCCAGCAGCTCGGGACGGGGGGCACCCCTCCACTTT CASSSGRGAPLHF
TRBJ1-1 TRBV11-1 . . TGTGCCAGCAGCTTAGCGTCCTCGTACAGGAACGAAGCTTTCTTT CASSLASSYRNEAFF
TRBJ1-2 TRBV9 TRBD1 once TGTGCCAGCAGCGAACGGACAGGTTACGGTGGCTACACCTTC CASSERTGYGGYTF
TRBJ1-6 TRBV5-1 TRBD1 . TGCGCCAGCAGCTTGGACCCCGGACAGGGTCATTCACCCCTCCACTTT CASSLDPGQGHSPLHF
TRBJ1-1 TRBV15 . . TGTGCCACCACAGACAGTAACACTGAAGCTTTCTTT CATTDSNTEAFF
TRBJ2-2 TRBV19 . . TGTGCCAGTAACCCACGCGGGGACACCGGGGAGCTGTTTTTT CASNPRGDTGELFF